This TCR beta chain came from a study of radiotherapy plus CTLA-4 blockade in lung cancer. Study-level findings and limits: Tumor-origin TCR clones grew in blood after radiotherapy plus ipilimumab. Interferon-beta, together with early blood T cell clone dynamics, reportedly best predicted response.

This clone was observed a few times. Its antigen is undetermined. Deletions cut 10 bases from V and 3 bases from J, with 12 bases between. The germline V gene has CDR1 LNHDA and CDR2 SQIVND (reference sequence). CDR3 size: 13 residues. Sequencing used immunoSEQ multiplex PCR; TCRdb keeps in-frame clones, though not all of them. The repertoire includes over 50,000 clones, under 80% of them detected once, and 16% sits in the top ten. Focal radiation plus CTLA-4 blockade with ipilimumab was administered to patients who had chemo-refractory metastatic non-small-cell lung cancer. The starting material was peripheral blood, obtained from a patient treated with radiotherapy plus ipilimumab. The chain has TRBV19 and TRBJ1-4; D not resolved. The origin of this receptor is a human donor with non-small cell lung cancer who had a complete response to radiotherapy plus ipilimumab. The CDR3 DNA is TGTGCCACTTTATCCGTCGCTAATGAAAAACTGTTTTTT. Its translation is CATLSVANEKLFF.